This T cell receptor beta chain was recovered during a study of PD-1 blockade in classical Hodgkin lymphoma. Assay used: immunoSEQ multiplex PCR; TCRdb lists only in-frame clones, some missing. The sample has 25,000 to 35,000 clones, 60% to 85% seen once. Relapse was seen in all patients after autologous stem cell transplantation, and brentuximab vedotin exposure was variable. This clone was found a few times. J lost 4 bases, V lost 5 bases, and 12 bases had no gene match. CDR1 and CDR2 (germline): SGHAT, FQNNGV. The CDR3 loop spans 16 amino acids. The chain recombines TRBV11-2 with TRBJ2-5; 8 bases fit TRBD2. The clonotype was recovered from a human donor with classical Hodgkin lymphoma. This specimen consisted of peripheral blood mononuclear cells (PBMCs), obtained before the second cycle of nivolumab. CDR3 nucleotides: TGTGCCAGCAGCCCCTGGGGGGAGAGCGGGGGAGAGACCCAGTACTTC. This codes for CASSPWGESGGETQYF.